Described below is a single T cell receptor (beta chain) sequence and its context. The data were taken from a study of blood T cell repertoires in COVID-19. Germline V gene sequence: CDR1 SEHNR, CDR2 FQNEAQ (reference sequence). V lost 2 bases and J 0 bases, leaving 7 bases between the germline ends. There are 15 residues in the CDR3. Only in-frame clones appear in the TCRdb table, and some are missing; sequencing was by immunoSEQ multiplex PCR. The sample has over 200,000 clones, under 90% seen once. The origin of this receptor is a man aged 45-65 years with COVID-19, enrolled during active disease. The rearrangement joins TRBV7-9 to TRBJ1-4, with TRBD1 as a possible D gene (5 bases). Sequencing used peripheral blood. In nucleotides, the CDR3 is TGTGCCAGCAGCTTATGGGGGGCAACTAATGAAAAACTGTTTTTT. It codes for CASSLWGATNEKLFF.